The rows below give T cell receptor beta chains drawn from one sample of a study of control samples from healthy donors and cancer patients. Repertoires were generated with immunoSEQ multiplex PCR, while TCRdb's copy carries only in-frame clones and drops some. In the table there are around 150,000 clones, roughly 95% of which are singletons. Sequenced: blood. These receptors were obtained from a woman in her thirties in good health. CDR3s include the opening cysteine and the closing phenylalanine or tryptophan. D genes are given only for firm matches. Clone size appears in some rows only: once, few, many, or a class for an expanded clone.

J gene: TRBJ2-1
V gene: TRBV7-2
CDR3 length: 13
D gene: -
clone size: few
CDR3 protein: CASSLGRKTEQFF
CDR3 DNA: TGTGCCAGCAGCTTGGGCCGAAAGACTGAGCAGTTCTTC

J gene: TRBJ2-2
V gene: TRBV9
CDR3 length: 17
D gene: -
clone size: -
CDR3 protein: CASSVARQQPNTGELFF
CDR3 DNA: TGTGCCAGCAGCGTAGCTCGACAGCAACCGAACACCGGGGAGCTGTTTTTT

J gene: TRBJ2-7
V gene: TRBV2
CDR3 length: 14
D gene: TRBD2
clone size: -
CDR3 protein: CASSGWREGYEQYF
CDR3 DNA: TGTGCCAGCAGTGGCTGGCGGGAGGGTTACGAGCAGTACTTC

J gene: TRBJ1-1
V gene: TRBV11-2
CDR3 length: 11
D gene: -
clone size: -
CDR3 protein: CASSFNLEAFF
CDR3 DNA: TGTGCCAGCAGCTTCAACCTGGAAGCTTTCTTT

J gene: TRBJ2-7
V gene: TRBV30
CDR3 length: 14
D gene: -
clone size: few
CDR3 protein: CAWSLGDFTYEQYF
CDR3 DNA: TGTGCCTGGAGTCTAGGGGACTTTACCTACGAGCAGTACTTC

J gene: TRBJ1-6
V gene: TRBV4-1
CDR3 length: 16
D gene: -
clone size: once
CDR3 protein: CASSLLWGDGRSPLHF
CDR3 DNA: TGCGCCAGCAGCCTCCTATGGGGGGACGGGCGCTCACCCCTCCACTTT

J gene: TRBJ1-2
V gene: TRBV29-1
CDR3 length: 14
D gene: -
clone size: -
CDR3 protein: CSVGAKGPNYGYTF
CDR3 DNA: TGCAGCGTTGGGGCTAAGGGCCCGAACTATGGCTACACCTTC

J gene: TRBJ1-1
V gene: TRBV4-2
CDR3 length: 11
D gene: -
clone size: -
CDR3 protein: CASSPGTMAFF
CDR3 DNA: TGTGCCAGCAGTCCCGGGACTATGGCTTTCTTT

J gene: TRBJ2-1
V gene: TRBV27
CDR3 length: 16
D gene: -
clone size: -
CDR3 protein: CASSLRRGTTYNEQFF
CDR3 DNA: TGTGCCAGCAGTTTACGACGGGGTACCACCTACAATGAGCAGTTCTTC

J gene: TRBJ2-5
V gene: TRBV11-2
CDR3 length: 13
D gene: TRBD2
clone size: -
CDR3 protein: CASSSGLAGTQYF
CDR3 DNA: TGTGCCAGCAGTTCAGGACTAGCAGGGACCCAGTACTTC

J gene: TRBJ1-2
V gene: TRBV3-1/TRBV3-2
CDR3 length: 12
D gene: -
clone size: -
CDR3 protein: CASSQRGDGYTF
CDR3 DNA: TGTGCCAGCAGCCAACGCGGGGATGGCTACACCTTC

J gene: TRBJ2-3
V gene: TRBV24-1
CDR3 length: 18
D gene: -
clone size: -
CDR3 protein: CATSDSGTGDGHTDTQYF
CDR3 DNA: TGTGCCACCAGTGACAGCGGGACAGGAGACGGACACACAGATACGCAGTATTTT

J gene: TRBJ1-2
V gene: TRBV6-2/TRBV6-3
CDR3 length: 11
D gene: -
clone size: -
CDR3 protein: CASSPDYGYTF
CDR3 DNA: TGTGCCAGCAGCCCCGACTATGGCTACACCTTC

J gene: TRBJ2-3
V gene: TRBV5-6
CDR3 length: 17
D gene: TRBD2
clone size: -
CDR3 protein: CASSFELAGTSTDTQYF
CDR3 DNA: TGTGCCAGCAGCTTTGAATTAGCGGGGACTAGCACAGATACGCAGTATTTT

J gene: TRBJ1-5
V gene: TRBV7-2
CDR3 length: 17
D gene: TRBD1
clone size: -
CDR3 protein: CASSLNTGAYSNQPQHF
CDR3 DNA: TGTGCCAGCAGCCTCAATACAGGGGCGTACAGCAATCAGCCCCAGCATTTT

J gene: TRBJ2-1
V gene: TRBV9
CDR3 length: 11
D gene: -
clone size: -
CDR3 protein: CASSGRGEQFF
CDR3 DNA: TGTGCCAGCAGCGGCAGGGGTGAGCAGTTCTTC

J gene: TRBJ2-1
V gene: TRBV6-2/TRBV6-3
CDR3 length: 19
D gene: TRBD1
clone size: -
CDR3 protein: CASSYGGTGGSIHPSLQFF
CDR3 DNA: TGTGCCAGCAGTTACGGAGGGACAGGGGGCTCCATCCATCCATCTCTGCAGTTCTTC

J gene: TRBJ1-5
V gene: TRBV6-5
CDR3 length: 15
D gene: TRBD1
clone size: -
CDR3 protein: CASNLNRGSEQPQHF
CDR3 DNA: TGTGCCAGCAATCTGAACAGGGGAAGCGAGCAGCCCCAGCATTTT

J gene: TRBJ2-7
V gene: TRBV7-6
CDR3 length: 15
D gene: TRBD1
clone size: once
CDR3 protein: CASSLQGQAAYEQYF
CDR3 DNA: TGTGCCAGCAGCTTACAGGGACAGGCTGCCTACGAGCAGTACTTC

J gene: TRBJ1-6
V gene: TRBV28
CDR3 length: 13
D gene: -
clone size: -
CDR3 protein: CASSLSAEVLLHF
CDR3 DNA: TGTGCCAGCAGTTTATCAGCCGAGGTCCTCCTCCACTTT

J gene: TRBJ2-1
V gene: TRBV29-1
CDR3 length: 10
D gene: -
clone size: -
CDR3 protein: CSVEGLVRFF
CDR3 DNA: TGCAGCGTTGAAGGGCTAGTGAGGTTCTTC

J gene: TRBJ1-2
V gene: TRBV19
CDR3 length: 11
D gene: -
clone size: -
CDR3 protein: CASQSGFGYTF
CDR3 DNA: TGTGCCTCCCAATCGGGGTTTGGCTACACCTTC

J gene: TRBJ1-6
V gene: TRBV6-5
CDR3 length: 14
D gene: -
clone size: -
CDR3 protein: CASSYRGVNSPLHF
CDR3 DNA: TGTGCCAGCAGTTACAGGGGAGTTAATTCACCCCTCCACTTT

J gene: TRBJ2-3
V gene: TRBV6-6
CDR3 length: 15
D gene: -
clone size: once
CDR3 protein: CASSPRGIDTDTQYF
CDR3 DNA: TGTGCCAGCAGTCCCCGGGGCATCGACACAGATACGCAGTATTTT

J gene: TRBJ2-7
V gene: TRBV5-1
CDR3 length: 15
D gene: TRBD1
clone size: once
CDR3 protein: CASSSGTAVSYEQYF
CDR3 DNA: TGCGCCAGCAGCTCCGGGACAGCCGTCTCCTACGAGCAGTACTTC

J gene: TRBJ2-5
V gene: TRBV28
CDR3 length: 14
D gene: -
clone size: -
CDR3 protein: CASSLSGAQETQYF
CDR3 DNA: TGTGCCAGCAGTTTATCAGGGGCCCAAGAGACCCAGTACTTC

J gene: TRBJ2-7
V gene: TRBV5-1
CDR3 length: 13
D gene: -
clone size: -
CDR3 protein: CASRLDRSYEQYF
CDR3 DNA: TGCGCCAGCAGACTGGACAGATCCTACGAGCAGTACTTC

J gene: TRBJ1-2
V gene: TRBV7-9
CDR3 length: 15
D gene: -
clone size: -
CDR3 protein: CASSLEGSLWYGYTF
CDR3 DNA: TGTGCCAGCAGCTTAGAAGGGAGTTTATGGTATGGCTACACCTTC

J gene: TRBJ2-5
V gene: TRBV5-4
CDR3 length: 16
D gene: -
clone size: -
CDR3 protein: CASSPSGQGWRETQYF
CDR3 DNA: TGTGCCAGCAGCCCCTCGGGCCAGGGGTGGCGAGAGACCCAGTACTTC

J gene: TRBJ1-1
V gene: TRBV25-1
CDR3 length: 13
D gene: -
clone size: -
CDR3 protein: CASQGMGSTEAFF
CDR3 DNA: TGTGCCAGCCAGGGAATGGGAAGCACTGAAGCTTTCTTT

J gene: TRBJ2-4
V gene: TRBV14
CDR3 length: 19
D gene: TRBD1
clone size: -
CDR3 protein: CASSPGTGSAGVAKNIQYF
CDR3 DNA: TGTGCCAGCAGCCCGGGGACAGGGTCCGCGGGGGTGGCCAAAAACATTCAGTACTTC

J gene: TRBJ2-6
V gene: TRBV28
CDR3 length: 16
D gene: -
clone size: -
CDR3 protein: CASSQAWGSGANVLTF
CDR3 DNA: TGTGCCAGCAGTCAGGCCTGGGGCTCTGGGGCCAACGTCCTGACTTTC

J gene: TRBJ2-5
V gene: TRBV5-6
CDR3 length: 15
D gene: TRBD1
clone size: -
CDR3 protein: CASSGGTGVGETQYF
CDR3 DNA: TGTGCCAGCAGCGGCGGGACAGGGGTTGGAGAGACCCAGTACTTC

J gene: TRBJ1-1
V gene: TRBV5-1
CDR3 length: 14
D gene: TRBD1
clone size: -
CDR3 protein: CASSSGDRNTEAFF
CDR3 DNA: TGCGCCAGCAGCTCAGGGGACAGGAACACTGAAGCTTTCTTT

J gene: TRBJ2-7
V gene: TRBV29-1
CDR3 length: 11
D gene: TRBD1
clone size: -
CDR3 protein: CSVMTGNEQYF
CDR3 DNA: TGCAGCGTAATGACAGGGAACGAGCAGTACTTC

J gene: TRBJ2-7
V gene: TRBV9
CDR3 length: 15
D gene: TRBD1
clone size: -
CDR3 protein: CASSVVGQAFSKQYF
CDR3 DNA: TGTGCCAGCAGCGTAGTAGGACAGGCTTTTTCGAAGCAGTACTTC

J gene: TRBJ2-7
V gene: TRBV28
CDR3 length: 14
D gene: TRBD2
clone size: -
CDR3 protein: CASSLLAGPYEQYF
CDR3 DNA: TGTGCCAGCAGTTTACTAGCGGGCCCCTACGAGCAGTACTTC